The rows below give T cell receptor beta chains drawn from one sample of a study of blood T cell repertoires in COVID-19. Method: immunoSEQ multiplex PCR; TCRdb's copy keeps in-frame clones and lacks some. Of hundreds of thousands of clones listed, roughly 87% are singletons. Sequencing was carried out using peripheral blood. The receptors shown here come from a man aged 18 to 29 with active or convalescent COVID-19. Each CDR3 is given with its conserved first and last residue. A D gene is named only where the DNA matches it firmly. Expanded clones get a size class; other rows say once, few or many, or leave the size out.

J: TRBJ2-7
V: TRBV6-5
D: .
size: few
CDR3: CASSSLIRAEQYF
DNA: TGTGCCAGCAGTTCCCTAATTCGAGCCGAGCAGTACTTC

J: TRBJ2-4
V: TRBV11-2
D: .
size: .
CDR3: CASSLDWGGVQYF
DNA: TGTGCCAGCAGCTTAGACTGGGGGGGCGTTCAGTACTTC

J: TRBJ2-1
V: TRBV9
D: TRBD2
size: .
CDR3: CASSVVSGGAGNEQFF
DNA: TGTGCCAGCAGCGTAGTAAGCGGGGGGGCAGGCAATGAGCAGTTCTTC

J: TRBJ2-7
V: TRBV10-2
D: .
size: .
CDR3: CASSETPEEAYEQYF
DNA: TGCGCCAGCAGTGAGACCCCCGAGGAGGCCTACGAGCAGTACTTC

J: TRBJ2-7
V: TRBV19
D: TRBD1
size: .
CDR3: CASSIMVSDRVGFYEQYF
DNA: TGTGCCAGTAGTATAATGGTGTCGGACAGGGTCGGCTTCTACGAGCAGTACTTC

J: TRBJ1-2
V: TRBV5-1
D: .
size: .
CDR3: CASSLDNNYGYTF
DNA: TGCGCCAGCAGCTTGGACAACAACTATGGCTACACCTTC

J: TRBJ2-5
V: TRBV19
D: .
size: few
CDR3: CASSMRDNQETQYF
DNA: TGTGCCAGTAGTATGAGGGATAACCAAGAGACCCAGTACTTC

J: TRBJ2-1
V: TRBV5-5
D: .
size: .
CDR3: CASSGGVTGFWNEQFF
DNA: TGTGCCAGCAGCGGGGGGGTTACAGGGTTCTGGAATGAGCAGTTCTTC

J: TRBJ2-7
V: TRBV3-1/TRBV3-2
D: .
size: .
CDR3: CASSQAQSYEQYF
DNA: TGTGCCAGCAGCCAAGCACAGAGCTACGAGCAGTACTTC

J: TRBJ2-1
V: TRBV6-1
D: .
size: .
CDR3: CASSEMPGEDNEQFF
DNA: TGTGCCAGCAGTGAAATGCCAGGGGAAGACAATGAGCAGTTCTTC

J: TRBJ1-3
V: TRBV15
D: TRBD1
size: few
CDR3: CATRMDRSSGNTIYF
DNA: TGTGCCACCAGAATGGACAGGAGCTCTGGAAACACCATATATTTT

J: TRBJ2-2
V: TRBV10-3
D: .
size: few
CDR3: CAITPGRTGELFF
DNA: TGTGCCATCACTCCAGGGAGGACCGGGGAGCTGTTTTTT

J: TRBJ2-1
V: TRBV5-1
D: TRBD1
size: .
CDR3: CASSFLGQGNNEQFF
DNA: TGCGCCAGCAGCTTCCTGGGACAGGGGAACAATGAGCAGTTCTTC

J: TRBJ1-1
V: TRBV19
D: .
size: .
CDR3: CASSIGPIGGGTEAFF
DNA: TGTGCCAGTAGTATTGGGCCGATTGGGGGGGGCACTGAAGCTTTCTTT

J: TRBJ2-1
V: TRBV12-3/TRBV12-4
D: .
size: .
CDR3: CASSLREIEQFF
DNA: TGTGCCAGCAGTTTAAGGGAGATTGAGCAGTTCTTC

J: TRBJ2-1
V: TRBV10-3
D: .
size: few
CDR3: CAISESRTASSYNEQFF
DNA: TGTGCCATCAGTGAGTCTCGGACAGCTAGCTCCTACAATGAGCAGTTCTTC

J: TRBJ1-2
V: TRBV28
D: .
size: .
CDR3: CASSSGVAYYGYTF
DNA: TGTGCCAGCAGTTCAGGGGTCGCCTACTATGGCTACACCTTC

J: TRBJ1-2
V: TRBV7-9
D: TRBD1
size: .
CDR3: CASSSGQANYGYTF
DNA: TGTGCCAGCAGCAGTGGACAGGCTAACTATGGCTACACCTTC

J: TRBJ2-5
V: TRBV5-1
D: TRBD1
size: .
CDR3: CASSPGQGDGETQYF
DNA: TGCGCCAGCAGCCCGGGACAGGGTGACGGAGAGACCCAGTACTTC

J: TRBJ1-1
V: TRBV4-3
D: TRBD1
size: .
CDR3: CASSPVPTGVSDTEAFF
DNA: TGCGCCAGCAGCCCAGTTCCGACAGGGGTCTCGGACACTGAAGCTTTCTTT

J: TRBJ1-6
V: TRBV6-5
D: .
size: .
CDR3: CASSLEGFNSPLHF
DNA: TGTGCCAGCAGCCTGGAGGGGTTTAATTCACCCCTCCACTTT

J: TRBJ1-2
V: TRBV6-5
D: TRBD1
size: .
CDR3: CASSYTRDSYGYTF
DNA: TGTGCCAGCAGTTACACGAGGGACAGCTATGGCTACACCTTC

J: TRBJ2-1
V: TRBV11-3
D: TRBD2
size: .
CDR3: CASSLDKWGGANNEQFF
DNA: TGTGCCAGCAGCTTAGATAAGTGGGGGGGAGCAAACAATGAGCAGTTCTTC

J: TRBJ2-5
V: TRBV6-5
D: .
size: .
CDR3: CASSSLRDFQETQYF
DNA: TGTGCCAGCAGTTCTCTTCGGGACTTCCAAGAGACCCAGTACTTC

J: TRBJ2-7
V: TRBV5-8
D: .
size: .
CDR3: CASSLRGGSYEQYF
DNA: TGTGCCAGCAGCTTGCGCGGGGGCAGCTACGAGCAGTACTTC

J: TRBJ1-1
V: TRBV7-9
D: TRBD1
size: .
CDR3: CASSPIDRGHTEAFF
DNA: TGTGCCAGCAGCCCTATTGACAGGGGGCATACTGAAGCTTTCTTT

J: TRBJ2-5
V: TRBV29-1
D: TRBD2
size: .
CDR3: CSSGDEETQYF
DNA: TGCAGCAGCGGGGACGAAGAGACCCAGTACTTC

J: TRBJ1-3
V: TRBV9
D: .
size: .
CDR3: CASSVGRFGNTIYF
DNA: TGTGCCAGCAGCGTAGGGCGGTTTGGAAACACCATATATTTT

J: TRBJ2-5
V: TRBV29-1
D: TRBD2
size: .
CDR3: CSASTSGGWQETQYF
DNA: TGCAGCGCCTCTACTAGCGGGGGGTGGCAAGAGACCCAGTACTTC

J: TRBJ1-4
V: TRBV4-1
D: .
size: few
CDR3: CASSQVYPGANEKLFF
DNA: TGCGCCAGCAGCCAAGTGTACCCAGGGGCGAATGAAAAACTGTTTTTT

J: TRBJ1-1
V: TRBV5-8
D: TRBD1
size: .
CDR3: CASSLGTGEAFF
DNA: TGTGCCAGCAGCTTGGGGACAGGGGAAGCTTTCTTT

J: TRBJ1-5
V: TRBV7-6
D: .
size: once
CDR3: CASSGGESANQPQHF
DNA: TGTGCCAGCAGCGGGGGGGAGTCGGCCAATCAGCCCCAGCATTTT

J: TRBJ1-1
V: TRBV6-5
D: .
size: .
CDR3: CASSYSQISTVPEAFF
DNA: TGTGCCAGCAGTTACTCCCAGATATCAACCGTGCCTGAAGCTTTCTTT

J: TRBJ2-5
V: TRBV9
D: TRBD2
size: .
CDR3: CASSSMASGGPVGETQYF
DNA: TGTGCCAGCAGCTCCATGGCTAGCGGGGGGCCTGTGGGGGAGACCCAGTACTTC

J: TRBJ2-1
V: TRBV18
D: TRBD2
size: .
CDR3: CASSPSGGASSYNEQFF
DNA: TGTGCCAGCTCACCAAGCGGGGGGGCAAGCTCCTACAATGAGCAGTTCTTC

J: TRBJ1-2
V: TRBV19
D: .
size: .
CDR3: CASSILRSYYGYTF
DNA: TGTGCCAGTAGTATTCTCCGGTCATACTATGGCTACACCTTC

J: TRBJ1-3
V: TRBV6-5
D: .
size: once
CDR3: CASTPAGAGNTIYF
DNA: TGTGCCAGCACCCCCGCCGGGGCTGGAAACACCATATATTTT

J: TRBJ2-6
V: TRBV5-1
D: .
size: .
CDR3: CASSFPSGQTSGANVLTF
DNA: TGCGCCAGCAGCTTCCCTTCGGGACAAACTTCTGGGGCCAACGTCCTGACTTTC

J: TRBJ1-4
V: TRBV18
D: .
size: .
CDR3: CASSLSATNEKLFF
DNA: TGTGCCAGCTCACTTTCCGCAACTAATGAAAAACTGTTTTTT

J: TRBJ2-5
V: TRBV7-9
D: .
size: few
CDR3: CALGGETQYF
DNA: TGTGCCCTCGGGGGAGAGACCCAGTACTTC

J: TRBJ2-7
V: TRBV10-3
D: .
size: .
CDR3: CAISPDSSYEQYF
DNA: TGTGCCATCAGTCCAGACAGCTCCTACGAGCAGTACTTC

J: TRBJ2-3
V: TRBV10-3
D: .
size: .
CDR3: CAIGNREDTQYF
DNA: TGTGCCATCGGAAACAGGGAAGATACGCAGTATTTT

J: TRBJ2-7
V: TRBV11-2
D: .
size: .
CDR3: CASSLYGGSYEQYF
DNA: TGTGCCAGCAGCTTATATGGAGGCTCCTACGAGCAGTACTTC

J: TRBJ2-5
V: TRBV3-1/TRBV3-2
D: .
size: .
CDR3: CASSQERETQYF
DNA: TGTGCCAGCAGCCAAGAGAGGGAGACCCAGTACTTC